This is a list of T cell receptor beta chains from one sample in a study of shared clonotypes between healthy human individuals. Data came from immunoSEQ multiplex PCR; TCRdb stores just in-frame clones and leaves some out. The data show over a million clones, 97% to 99% seen once. The sample taken for sequencing was naive CD4+ T cells sorted from blood. These TCRs come from a man under 40 in good health. CDR3s include the opening cysteine and the closing phenylalanine or tryptophan. A D gene is named only where the DNA matches it firmly. Rows may omit the clone size; those that give it use once, few, many or a size class.

v_call	j_call	d_call	clone_size	cdr3_nt	cdr3_aa
TRBV6-1	TRBJ2-7	.	.	TGTGCCAGCAACAGGTATACCTACGAGCAGTACTTC	CASNRYTYEQYF
TRBV25-1	TRBJ2-7	.	.	TGTGCCAGCAGTGAACATGGCGACAGGAGCTCCTACGAGCAGTACTTC	CASSEHGDRSSYEQYF
TRBV9	TRBJ2-1	.	.	TGTGCCAGCAGCGTTGGGGGAGCTGCGAATGAGCAGTTCTTC	CASSVGGAANEQFF
TRBV27	TRBJ2-7	TRBD2	.	TGTGCCAGCAGTTTAAGGTCTAGCGGACACTACGAGCAGTACTTC	CASSLRSSGHYEQYF
TRBV10-3	TRBJ2-5	.	.	TGTGCCATCAGTGCGGCAGGGCAAGAGACCCAGTACTTC	CAISAAGQETQYF
TRBV7-6	TRBJ1-2	.	once	TGTGCCAGCAGCTTAGAACTTGGGACAACGTATGGCTACACCTTC	CASSLELGTTYGYTF
TRBV28	TRBJ1-2	.	.	TGTGCCAGCAGTTTTCTGGCCATACGGGACCTATTAATTAACTATGGCTACACCTTC	CASSFLAIRDLLINYGYTF
TRBV10-1	TRBJ2-7	TRBD2	.	TGCGCCAGCAGCGTACTAGCGGGAGTCTCCGAGCAGTACTTC	CASSVLAGVSEQYF
TRBV21-1	TRBJ2-6	.	.	TGTGCCAGCAGCATTCCCGGACAAAGGGCCAACGTCCTGACTTTC	CASSIPGQRANVLTF
TRBV15	TRBJ2-7	.	.	TGTGCCACCAGCAGAGAACTCTGGGAGGTTAACGAGCAGTACTTC	CATSRELWEVNEQYF
TRBV5-4	TRBJ1-1	.	.	TGTGCCAGCAGCTCCCCGGGCCCAGCGTTGAACACTGAAGCTTTCTTT	CASSSPGPALNTEAFF
TRBV7-2	TRBJ2-7	TRBD2	.	TGTGCCAGCAGCTTACTCCCCCCGGCGGGAGGACCCTCCTACGAGCAGTACTTC	CASSLLPPAGGPSYEQYF
TRBV6-5	TRBJ2-3	TRBD2	.	TGTGCCAGCAGTTCTCTTAGCGGGGCAAGGGATACGCAGTATTTT	CASSSLSGARDTQYF
TRBV5-1	TRBJ2-1	.	.	TGCGTCGAAAGGGGTGAGCAGTTCTTC	CVERGEQFF
TRBV6-6	TRBJ1-3	.	.	TGTGCCAGCAGTTACTCGTGGTCCTCTGGAAACACCATATATTTT	CASSYSWSSGNTIYF
TRBV28	TRBJ2-7	TRBD2	.	TGTGCCAGCAGTTCTAGCGGAGCCAGCTCCTACGAGCAGTACTTC	CASSSSGASSYEQYF
TRBV19	TRBJ2-7	.	.	TGTGCCAGTAGTGGCCTCTACGAGCAGTACTTC	CASSGLYEQYF
TRBV28	TRBJ1-2	.	.	TGTGCCAGCAGTCCCTCCCCGAGAGACTACACCTTC	CASSPSPRDYTF
TRBV6-5	TRBJ2-5	.	.	TGTGCCAGTATTAGGGGTGAGACCCAGTACTTC	CASIRGETQYF
TRBV18	TRBJ2-2	TRBD1	.	TGTGCCAGCTCACCTGGACAGGCGAACACCGGGGAGCTGTTTTTT	CASSPGQANTGELFF
TRBV19	TRBJ1-2	.	.	TGTGCCAGTAGTAGTTTCCAGGGATCCAACTATGGCTACACCTTC	CASSSFQGSNYGYTF
TRBV10-2	TRBJ2-7	TRBD1	.	TGCGCCACCGGGACAGCCTACGAGCAGTACTTC	CATGTAYEQYF
TRBV5-4	TRBJ2-7	.	.	TGTGCCAGCAGCTTGATGGGGGCTTCGTCCTACGAGCAGTACTTC	CASSLMGASSYEQYF
TRBV18	TRBJ2-2	TRBD2	.	TGTGCCAGCTCCCCCGGACTAGCGGGAGTACTCGGGGAGCTGTTTTTT	CASSPGLAGVLGELFF
TRBV5-6	TRBJ1-1	.	once	TGTGCCAGCAGCTCCCCGCGGGGGGCGTCCCCAGAGGCTTTCTTT	CASSSPRGASPEAFF
TRBV7-3	TRBJ2-2	TRBD1	.	TGTGCCAGCAGCAAAGGGACAGCGAACACCGGGGAGCTGTTTTTT	CASSKGTANTGELFF
TRBV5-1	TRBJ2-7	.	.	TGCGCCAGCAGCCCTGCAACAGGGCTCGAGCAGTACTTC	CASSPATGLEQYF
TRBV7-6	TRBJ2-5	.	.	TGTGCCAGCAGCTTAGAGAGGGGAGAGACCCAGTACTTC	CASSLERGETQYF
TRBV19	TRBJ1-1	.	once	TGTGCCAGTAGCCAAGCTCGTGGAGGCCTGAACACTGAAGCTTTCTTT	CASSQARGGLNTEAFF
TRBV9	TRBJ1-2	TRBD1	.	TGTGCCAGCAGCCCAAGGGGACAGGGAGATGGCTACACCTTC	CASSPRGQGDGYTF
TRBV19	TRBJ2-1	TRBD2	.	TGTGCCACCTCAGTTGGACTAGCAGGCAATGAGCAGTTCTTC	CATSVGLAGNEQFF
TRBV5-1	TRBJ2-1	TRBD2	.	TGCGCCAGCAGCGTGGGACTAGGCTACAATGAGCAGTTCTTC	CASSVGLGYNEQFF
TRBV29-1	TRBJ2-7	.	.	TGCAGCGTTCTAGACTCCCCCGGGTACGAGCAGTACTTC	CSVLDSPGYEQYF
TRBV30	TRBJ1-1	.	.	TGTGCCTGGAGTGTGACGTTAGAAGCTTTCTTT	CAWSVTLEAFF
TRBV18	TRBJ1-1	.	once	TGTGCCAGCTCACCACTAGATAACACTGAAGCTTTCTTT	CASSPLDNTEAFF
TRBV7-9	TRBJ2-7	TRBD2	.	TGTGCCAGCAGCTTAGTTATTGGGACTAGCGGGAGCGACGAGCAGTACTTC	CASSLVIGTSGSDEQYF
TRBV7-8	TRBJ2-1	TRBD2	.	TGTGCCAGCAGCTCCGGACTAGCGGGAGTGATTGGTGAGCAGTTCTTC	CASSSGLAGVIGEQFF
TRBV6-6	TRBJ1-5	TRBD1	once	TGTGCCAGCAGTTTCTTCGGACAGGCGAAAAATCAGCCCCAGCATTTT	CASSFFGQAKNQPQHF
TRBV7-9	TRBJ2-7	.	.	TGTGCCAGCAGCCCCAGGGAGACCGAGCAGTACTTC	CASSPRETEQYF
TRBV11-2	TRBJ1-1	.	.	TGTGCCAGCAGCTTAGCCGTGGAGACAGCTTTCTTT	CASSLAVETAFF
TRBV18	TRBJ2-7	.	.	TGTGCCAGCTCGAAAGGGGTTGGCGAGCAGTACTTC	CASSKGVGEQYF
TRBV7-2	TRBJ2-5	.	.	TGTGCCAGCAGCTTAGTTGTAGAGACCCAGTACTTC	CASSLVVETQYF
TRBV6-5	TRBJ1-1	.	once	TGTGCCAGCAGGGTTTCGACCGGCGGGGACACTGAAGCTTTCTTT	CASRVSTGGDTEAFF
TRBV11-2	TRBJ2-4	.	once	TGTGCCAGCAGGGGGACTGGGGAGGACATTCAGTACTTC	CASRGTGEDIQYF
TRBV5-1	TRBJ2-1	TRBD1	.	TGCGCCAGCAGCATTAACAGGGGCAATGAGCAGTTCTTC	CASSINRGNEQFF
TRBV27	TRBJ2-7	TRBD2	.	TGTGCCAGCAGTTCCCCCAGGGAGGGGTACGAGCAGTACTTC	CASSSPREGYEQYF
TRBV9	TRBJ2-3	.	.	TGTGCCAGCAGCGTAGATGCCCGGGGCCCAGATACGCAGTATTTT	CASSVDARGPDTQYF
TRBV5-1	TRBJ1-3	.	once	TGCGCCAGCAGCTCTGGGACATTCTCTGGAAACACCATATATTTT	CASSSGTFSGNTIYF
TRBV7-9	TRBJ2-3	TRBD2	.	TGTGCCAGCAGCTTCCGTCGGGGAGGGACAGATACGCAGTATTTT	CASSFRRGGTDTQYF
TRBV19	TRBJ2-3	.	.	TGTGCCAGTAGTATAGCTAAGGGGGGCACAGATACGCAGTATTTT	CASSIAKGGTDTQYF
TRBV7-9	TRBJ2-1	.	.	TGTGCCAGCAGCGCTCGACTCTCAAACTCCTACAATGAGCAGTTCTTC	CASSARLSNSYNEQFF
TRBV7-2	TRBJ2-7	.	.	TGTGCCAGCAGCCCACGACTCTACGAGCAGTACTTC	CASSPRLYEQYF
TRBV5-1	TRBJ2-2	.	.	TGCGCCAGCAGCATAGGGACGTCGAACACCGGGGAGCTGTTTTTT	CASSIGTSNTGELFF
TRBV5-1	TRBJ1-1	.	.	TGCGCCAGCAGCCTCGGCCATAATAGCCGGAACTCTGAAGCTTTCTTT	CASSLGHNSRNSEAFF
TRBV5-1	TRBJ2-1	.	.	TGCGCCAGCAGCGCTATGGGGACCCACTACAATGAGCAGTTCTTC	CASSAMGTHYNEQFF
TRBV10-1	TRBJ2-7	TRBD1	.	TGCGCCAGCGCGGGACAGGGTTCCTACGAGCAGTACTTC	CASAGQGSYEQYF
TRBV11-3	TRBJ2-5	TRBD1	.	TGTGCCAGCAGCCCTCGGACAGGCGGGGAGACCCAGTACTTC	CASSPRTGGETQYF
TRBV30	TRBJ2-1	.	.	TGTGCCTGGATGTTCCACTATGAGCAGTTCTTC	CAWMFHYEQFF